This TCR beta chain was found in a study of T cell responses to AZD1222 COVID-19 vaccine (dated by TCRdb to about 2021). Regarding the complete study: TCR sequencing was performed for 230 to 250 trial participants, of whom around 200 were given two doses of AZD1222 and about 25 were given two doses of MenACWY control vaccine. Trial participants were enrolled by age into subgroups of 18-55, 56-69 and 70-plus years, and 148, 28 and 57 TCR-sequenced participants, respectively, were included in these subgroups. Overall study outcomes, separate from this receptor: Epitopes outside the regions mutated in the B.1.351 and B.1.1.7 variants were reportedly recognized by nearly half of the unique spike-specific TCRs. Because no day 14 peak-response samples were available, the repertoires could be characterized only after the peak T cell response. The whole spike protein was spanned by vaccine-associated CD4 TCRs, and dominant responses were seen in regions 160-218 and 743-854. Participants were mostly white British and included more females than males, and it was suggested by the authors that clonal diversity may have been underestimated. Conclusions about previously exposed vaccinees were limited because only a handful of AZD1222 recipients were SARS-CoV-2 seropositive at baseline. The 56-69-year group was small, and its depth increase did not reach significance, likely because of low power. After two AZD1222 doses, both the breadth and the depth of spike-specific TCRs were significantly higher than at day 0 and than in MenACWY recipients.

Points on this clone: No cognate antigen has been identified for it. No base qualities exist here, and no much larger clone lies one base off it. Other DNA variants within this sample encode the same CDR3.

The time point label, as the study defines it: about 28 days (+/-7) after the second vaccine dose. Taken with the paper, the label for treatment or condition translates to: meningococcal conjugate vaccine given as trial control. Vaccinee samples came from UK trials COV001 and COV002, including a single-blind randomized controlled phase 2/3 trial of AZD1222 (ChAdOx1 nCoV-19) in healthy adults. For TCRbeta chain sequencing, PBMC samples were collected from trial participants at day 0 and at day 28 after the second dose. The CDR3 runs 15 residues from the cysteine to the phenylalanine. The CDR3 DNA has 45 bases and is translated from base 1. V was cut back by 0 bases and J by 4 bases, leaving a gap of 10 bases between them. From the germline V gene (reference sequence), CDR1 is GTSNPN and CDR2 is SVGIG. The CDR3 regions of human TCRbeta chains were analyzed by immunosequencing. The study's processing was this. Repertoire TCRs were checked for matches against a reference library of SARS-CoV-2-specific TCRs that had been generated using the MIRA antigen-specificity platform. Breadth meant the fraction of unique TCRs that were SARS-CoV-2-associated, whereas depth meant the fraction of total T cells that were SARS-CoV-2-associated. Using the MIRA data, every spike-specific TCR was mapped to the spike region that the TCR reacted to and assigned to either a CD4 or a CD8 class. Log10-transformed breadth and depth values were compared by one-way ANOVA with Sidak's multiple comparisons tests. What TCRdb holds here is the immuneACCESS table cut down to in-frame rearrangements. Part of the clones is not present; checked against another copy, under half of the missing clones reflect an unresolved V gene, and the others are unexplained. The V and J calls and clone size come from that table; D and trimming were worked out from the DNA. For this sample the table gives about 180,000 clones, of which just under 95% were detected only once. Roughly 1% of the sample lies in the top ten.

The sequenced sample was peripheral blood, obtained 28 days after the second dose of the MenACWY control vaccine. The sequence derives from an adult who received the MenACWY meningococcal vaccine as a control. This sequence uses TRBV30 and TRBJ1-6; the D gene cannot be named for sure. The bases are TGTGCCTGGAGTGTTTTAGGACCGTATAATTCACCCCTCCACTTT. The translation is CAWSVLGPYNSPLHF.